This is a list of T cell receptor beta chains from one sample in a study of T-cell reconstitution after alpha-beta-depleted transplantation in children. TCRdb re-analysed the PCR reads in MiXCR, keeping a single row per CDR3 protein. The sample includes some 150,000 distinct CDR3 sequences, around 8.5% of them seen just once. The sequencing used PBMCs, mostly from graft donor cells, collected 180 days after TCRalphabeta/CD19-depleted stem cell transplant. Receptors originate from a female patient between 2 and 15 years old who had a stem cell transplant for congenital amegakaryocytic thrombocytopenia, so the T cells may come from the graft donor. The CDR3 runs from the conserved cysteine through the conserved F or W. Fields, in order: clone size, J gene, V gene, D gene, CDR3 DNA, CDR3 protein. A D gene is named only where the DNA matches it firmly. Size is stated as once, few or many counts, or a class when the clone is expanded.

size: many; J: TRBJ2-1; V: TRBV20-1; D: TRBD2; DNA: TGCAGTGCCAGTGGTACTAGCGGGAGCAATGGGGATGAGCAGTTCTTC; CDR3: CSASGTSGSNGDEQFF
size: many; J: TRBJ2-5; V: TRBV15; D: TRBD1; DNA: TGTGCCACCAGAGGGGACAGGGGGGGAGAGACCCAGTACTTC; CDR3: CATRGDRGGETQYF
size: few; J: TRBJ2-1; V: TRBV20-1; D: -; DNA: TGCAGTGCCGAAGGATCCTACAATGAGCAGTTCTTC; CDR3: CSAEGSYNEQFF
size: many; J: TRBJ1-5; V: TRBV4-1; D: -; DNA: TGCGCCAGCAGCCAATCACAGTTATATCAGCCCCAGCATTTT; CDR3: CASSQSQLYQPQHF
size: many; J: TRBJ2-5; V: TRBV20-1; D: TRBD2; DNA: TGCAGTGCTAGAGATCAGTGGGGAACTAGCGGGGAGACCCAGTACTTC; CDR3: CSARDQWGTSGETQYF
size: few; J: TRBJ2-1; V: TRBV6-5; D: TRBD2; DNA: TGTGCCAGTAGTTTGACTAGCGGGAGGGTCAGGCGGAATGAGCAGTTCTTC; CDR3: CASSLTSGRVRRNEQFF
size: many; J: TRBJ1-2; V: TRBV28; D: -; DNA: TGTGCCAGCAGTTTATTATACAGCCTTTATGGCTACACCTTC; CDR3: CASSLLYSLYGYTF
size: many; J: TRBJ2-7; V: TRBV9; D: -; DNA: TGTGCCAGCAGCGTAGACGGAGGAGCCTCCTACGAGCAGTACTTC; CDR3: CASSVDGGASYEQYF
size: many; J: TRBJ1-1; V: TRBV18; D: -; DNA: TGTGCCAGCTCACCAAAATCAAATCTACTAAGGGGTATAACTGAAGCTTTCTTT; CDR3: CASSPKSNLLRGITEAFF
size: many; J: TRBJ2-6; V: TRBV27; D: -; DNA: TGTGCCAGCAGCCACTTACCTGGGGCCAACGTCCTGACTTTC; CDR3: CASSHLPGANVLTF
size: many; J: TRBJ1-5; V: TRBV7-8; D: -; DNA: TGTGCCAGCAGCCCCCGGAATCAGCCCCAGCATTTT; CDR3: CASSPRNQPQHF
size: many; J: TRBJ2-2; V: TRBV11-1; D: -; DNA: TGTGCCAGCAGCCCCTCCGAGATCGGGGAGCTGTTTTTT; CDR3: CASSPSEIGELFF
size: few; J: TRBJ1-2; V: TRBV29-1; D: TRBD1; DNA: TGCAGCGTCTTCCGAGGGACAGGATTGGACTATGGCTACACCTTC; CDR3: CSVFRGTGLDYGYTF
size: many; J: TRBJ2-3; V: TRBV10-3; D: -; DNA: TGTGCCATCAGTGAGTCCCGGGATGATACGCAGTATTTT; CDR3: CAISESRDDTQYF
size: many; J: TRBJ2-3; V: TRBV5-1; D: TRBD2; DNA: TGCGCCAGCAGCCCAGCGGGGCGCACAGATACGCAGTATTTT; CDR3: CASSPAGRTDTQYF